This T cell receptor (beta chain) is from a study of shared clonotypes between healthy human individuals. Here immunoSEQ multiplex PCR was the method, and the copy in TCRdb shows in-frame clones only, minus some. The repertoire holds 1 million to 1.2 million clones, with around 77% as singletons. Overall study findings and caveats: All-four-donor shared clonotypes had higher generation probabilities than non-shared clonotypes did.

The V and J ends lost 8 bases and 0 bases respectively, with 16 bases between them. Germline CDR1 is LNHDA and CDR2 is SQIVND (reference sequence). This CDR3 has 15 residues. This clone was counted a few times. Its antigen is not identified. The sample taken for sequencing was memory CD4+ T cells from PBMCs. Subset here: CD45RA-negative fraction. The TCR sequence derives from a man aged 18 to 35 in good health. Some clones in this sample may be carry-over from other donors' samples. The chain carries TRBV19 and TRBJ1-1; a weak D match, TRBD1 (6 bases). CDR3 in DNA: TGTGCCAGTCGGCCGCAGGGGTTCATGAACACTGAAGCTTTCTTT. This sequence encodes CASRPQGFMNTEAFF.